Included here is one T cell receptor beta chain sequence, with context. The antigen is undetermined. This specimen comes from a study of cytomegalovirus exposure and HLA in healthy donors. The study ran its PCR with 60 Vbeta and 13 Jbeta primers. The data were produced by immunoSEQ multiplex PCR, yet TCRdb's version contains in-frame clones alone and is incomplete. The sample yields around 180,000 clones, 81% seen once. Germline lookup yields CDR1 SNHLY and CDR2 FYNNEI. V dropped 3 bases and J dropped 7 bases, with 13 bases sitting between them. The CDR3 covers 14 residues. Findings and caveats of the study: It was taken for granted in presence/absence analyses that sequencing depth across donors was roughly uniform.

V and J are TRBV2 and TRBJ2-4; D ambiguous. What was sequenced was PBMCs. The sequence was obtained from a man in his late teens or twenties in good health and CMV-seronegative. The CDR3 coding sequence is TGTGCCAGCAGTGATGTGACTTACGGGAACATTCAGTACTTC. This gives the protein CASSDVTYGNIQYF.